These 22 T cell receptor beta chains originate from one sample sequenced in a study of CD8+ T cells in alopecia areata. After isolation, RNA underwent reverse transcription to generate cDNA as the sequencing template. Assay: immunoSEQ multiplex PCR; the TCRdb copy retains only in-frame clones and omits some. The sample has approximately 180,000 clones; roughly 60% are singletons. The treatment denotes: oral pan-JAK inhibitor, 5-10 mg twice daily. This sample comprised CD4+ T cells sorted from blood, obtained at week 24, from a patient treated with tofacitinib. The receptors were gathered from a human donor with alopecia areata.

The rearrangement uses TRBV30 and TRBJ2-1, with D perhaps matching TRBD1 (6 bases). The CDR3 consists of 12 residues. V was pared by 3 bases and J by 9 bases, with 12 bases between. In germline, CDR1 is GTSNPN, CDR2 SVGIG (reference sequence). CDR3 in amino acids: CAWRGQKGEQFF. The CDR3 bases are TGTGCCTGGAGAGGACAGAAAGGTGAGCAGTTCTTC. Using reference TRBV30 and TRBJ2-1 for the parts outside the CDR3, the full variable domain is SQTIHQWPATLVQPVGSPLSLECTVEGTSNPNLYWYRQAAGRGLQLLFYSVGIGQISSEVPQNLSASRPQDRQFILSSKKLLLSDSGFYLCAWRGQKGEQFFGPGTRLTVL.

The rearrangement links TRBV5-1 to TRBJ1-1; possible D gene TRBD1, 6 bases. V was cut by 5 bases and J by 1 base, with 12 bases left in between. CDR3 length: 14 amino acids. CDR1 SGHRS and CDR2 YFSETQ come from the germline V gene. The CDR3 region is CASRAEGQNTEAFF. CDR3 bases: TGCGCCAGCAGGGCAGAGGGACAGAACACTGAAGCTTTCTTT.

This clone was recorded only once. This chain uses TRBV5-6 with TRBJ1-6, with D maybe TRBD1 (6 bases). V lost 5 bases to trimming and J lost 9 bases, with 15 bases between them. The CDR3 extends over 14 amino acids. Germline CDR1 SGHDT, CDR2 YYEEEE. The CDR3, as DNA: TGTGCCAGCAGAATCCGGGACAACCTTTCACCCCTCCACTTT. Translated, it gives CASRIRDNLSPLHF.

This clone appeared a single time. The chain carries TRBV4-3 and TRBJ1-2; D remains ambiguous. V gave up 3 bases and J gave up 7 bases, with 6 bases separating them. CDR1 and CDR2 from the germline V gene are LGHNA and YSLEER. This CDR3 comprises 11 residues. The CDR3 nucleotides are TGCGCCAGCAGCCATAATAGTGGCTACACCTTC. Protein: CASSHNSGYTF.

V gene TRBV6-1 combines with J gene TRBJ2-7, with TRBD2 identical over 7 bases. CDR3 size: 14 residues. After removal of 7 bases from V and 5 bases from J, the junction contained 11 bases not matched to a gene. The germline gives CDR1 MNHNS, CDR2 SASEGT. As DNA, the CDR3 is TGTGCCAGCACCTCCCGGGGGGTTGTCGACGAGCAGTACTTC. Amino acids: CASTSRGVVDEQYF.

The chain has TRBV30 and TRBJ1-1; D not certain. The V gene lost 4 bases and the J gene lost 5 bases, with 14 bases spanning the gap. Germline V gives CDR1 GTSNPN, CDR2 SVGIG (reference sequence). The CDR3 has 13 residues. The CDR3 spells CAWMPVGRTEAFF. CDR3 sequence (DNA): TGTGCCTGGATGCCCGTGGGTAGGACTGAAGCTTTCTTT.

This clone was recorded only once. The gene calls are TRBV30 and TRBJ1-6, with TRBD1 matching 11 bases. Germline loops: CDR1 GTSNPN, CDR2 SVGIG (reference sequence). CDR3 size: 14 residues. Trimming removed 3 bases from V and 9 bases from J; junction bases left unmatched: 4. CDR3 region: CAWRPGTGGSPLHF. For the CDR3, the DNA is TGTGCCTGGAGGCCCGGGACAGGGGGTTCACCCCTCCACTTT.

This chain joins TRBV30 and TRBJ1-2; possible D gene TRBD1, 5 bases. Trimming stripped 4 bases from V and 2 bases from J, with 20 bases between. The germline V gene encodes CDR1 GTSNPN and CDR2 SVGIG (reference sequence). There are 16 residues in the CDR3. This CDR3 is CAWTYPGIGANYGYTF. In DNA form, the CDR3 reads TGTGCCTGGACGTACCCCGGCATTGGGGCAAACTATGGCTACACCTTC.

This chain uses TRBV30 with TRBJ2-7; TRBD2 agrees at 8 bases. V lost 2 bases, J lost 4 bases, and 10 bases stayed unmatched. The CDR3 spans 15 residues. Germline V gene sequence: CDR1 GTSNPN, CDR2 SVGIG (reference sequence). This CDR3 is CAWSRIAGTSYEQYF. Written as DNA, the CDR3 is TGTGCCTGGAGTAGGATAGCGGGGACTTCTTACGAGCAGTACTTC.

V gene TRBV9 combines with J gene TRBJ1-1, with a possible D match to TRBD1 (5 bases). In germline, CDR1 is SGDLS, CDR2 YYNGEE. The length of the CDR3 is 16 residues. V shed 0 bases and J shed 8 bases, with 20 bases lying between them. CDR3 sequence reads: CASSVEGGGRNGEAFF. Here the CDR3 DNA reads TGTGCCAGCAGCGTAGAGGGCGGGGGACGGAATGGAGAAGCTTTCTTT. Complete variable domain (other parts from reference TRBV9 and TRBJ1-1): DSGVTQTPKHLITATGQRVTLRCSPRSGDLSVYWYQQSLDQGLQFLIQYYNGEERAKGNILERFSAQQFPDLHSELNLSSLELGDSALYFCASSVEGGGRNGEAFFGQGTRLTVV.

The V and J genes are TRBV30 and TRBJ2-7; 13 nucleotides match TRBD2. The V and J ends lost 3 bases and 7 bases, in that order; junction bases with no gene match: 12. Per germline, CDR1 GTSNPN and CDR2 SVGIG (reference sequence). CDR3 length: 16 residues. The CDR3: CAWSQVLAGGPSEQYF. CDR3 DNA sequence: TGTGCCTGGAGCCAGGTACTAGCGGGGGGGCCGTCGGAGCAGTACTTC.

There are a few counts of this clone. This rearrangement joins TRBV7-2 to TRBJ2-4; 9 bases line up with TRBD2. In germline, CDR1 is SGHTA, CDR2 FQGNSA. V trimming: 1 base; J trimming: 3 bases; junction bases outside the gene matches: 7. This CDR3 spans 17 amino acids. CDR3 amino acids: CASSLEAGGPIKNIQYF. CDR3 DNA: TGTGCCAGCAGCTTAGAGGCGGGGGGGCCAATCAAAAACATTCAGTACTTC.

There are many counts of this clone. The chain combines TRBV5-1 with TRBJ2-1; no clear D gene. There are 15 residues in the CDR3. V dropped 1 base and J dropped 1 base, with 9 bases sitting between them. The germline gives CDR1 SGHRS, CDR2 YFSETQ. CDR3: CASSLSLQSYNEQFF. The CDR3 coding sequence is TGCGCCAGCAGCTTGAGCTTGCAATCCTACAATGAGCAGTTCTTC. The full variable domain, completed using reference TRBV5-1 and TRBJ2-1, is KAGVTQTPRYLIKTRGQQVTLSCSPISGHRSVSWYQQTPGQGLQFLFEYFSETQRNKGNFPGRFSGRQFSNSRSEMNVSTLELGDSALYLCASSLSLQSYNEQFFGPGTRLTVL.

V is TRBV19 and J is TRBJ2-7; D is ambiguous. The CDR3 is made up of 13 amino acids. Germline lookup yields CDR1 LNHDA and CDR2 SQIVND (reference sequence). V dropped 3 bases and J dropped 4 bases, with 10 bases sitting between them. CDR3 loop: CASSIARGYEQYF. CDR3 sequence (DNA): TGTGCCAGTAGTATTGCAAGAGGTTACGAGCAGTACTTC.

The J gene is TRBJ1-1, the V gene TRBV30; D is undetermined. In germline, CDR1 is GTSNPN, CDR2 SVGIG (reference sequence). The ends were cut back, 0 bases at V and 3 bases at J, with 11 bases in the middle. The CDR3 sequence is 14 residues long. The CDR3 protein is CAWSVLGEDTEAFF. The CDR3 DNA sequence: TGTGCCTGGAGTGTACTCGGGGAGGACACTGAAGCTTTCTTT.

This clone showed up just a few times. This chain uses TRBV29-1 with TRBJ1-2; 7 positions agree with TRBD1. The CDR3 contains 15 residues. V gave up 2 bases and J gave up 5 bases; unmatched junction bases: 11. Germline V gives CDR1 SQVTM, CDR2 ANQGSEA. Written as DNA, the CDR3 is TGCAGCGTTGAATATCGAGGGGGCCGCGGGTATGGCTACACCTTC. Translation: CSVEYRGGRGYGYTF. The full variable domain, completed using reference TRBV29-1 and TRBJ1-2, is SAVISQKPSRDICQRGTSLTIQCQVDSQVTMMFWYRQQPGQSLTLIATANQGSEATYESGFVIDKFPISRPNLTFSTLTVSNMSPEDSSIYLCSVEYRGGRGYGYTFGSGTRLTVV.

The chain employs TRBV6-5 and TRBJ1-2, with D possibly being TRBD1 (5 bases). With 2 bases removed from V and 5 bases from J, the gap between germline ends came to 18 bases. The germline gives CDR1 MNHEY, CDR2 SVGAGI. This CDR3 has 16 amino acids. As DNA, the CDR3 is TGTGCCAGCAGTTACGCGCGCACAGGAAGGGTTTATGGCTACACCTTC. This translates into CASSYARTGRVYGYTF.

Here the CDR3 reads CASSQGQGSSPLHF. The CDR3 DNA reads TGCGCCAGCAGCCAAGGACAGGGCAGCTCACCCCTCCACTTT. V gene TRBV4-3 combines with J gene TRBJ1-6, with 7 bases lining up with TRBD1. The CDR3 has 14 residues. Germline CDR1 reads LGHNA; CDR2 reads YSLEER. Trimming removed 1 base from V and 10 bases from J; junction bases left unmatched: 4.

This chain uses TRBV5-1 with TRBJ2-5, with a weak D call TRBD2 (5 bases). The CDR3 consists of 14 residues. Between the trimmed V and J ends, which lost 0 bases and 2 bases, there was a span of 8 bases. Germline V gene sequence: CDR1 SGHRS, CDR2 YFSETQ. CDR3 in DNA: TGCGCCAGCAGCTTGGGAGGGATGCAAGAGACCCAGTACTTC. Its protein is CASSLGGMQETQYF.

V and J are TRBV27 and TRBJ2-3; D might be TRBD1 (7 bases). The CDR3 is made up of 16 amino acids. From germline, CDR1 is MNHEY and CDR2 SMNVEV (reference sequence). The ends were cut back, 5 bases at V and 0 bases at J, with 15 bases in the middle. This CDR3 reads CASSTYRGLSTDTQYF. The CDR3 DNA reads as TGTGCCAGCAGTACGTACAGGGGACTTAGCACAGATACGCAGTATTTT.

This clone was seen a few times. This CDR3 reads CASRTGPPLHF. The CDR3 DNA sequence: TGTGCCAGTCGGACAGGGCCACCCCTCCACTTT. J is TRBJ1-6 and V is TRBV6-5; TRBD1 matches at 8 bases. V dropped 9 bases and J dropped 11; count of bases not matched to a gene: 3. Germline assignment: CDR1 MNHEY and CDR2 SVGAGI. The CDR3 is made up of 11 amino acids.

This clone was observed a handful of times. J is TRBJ2-5 and V is TRBV5-6, with a possible D match to TRBD1 (5 bases). Germline V gene sequence: CDR1 SGHDT, CDR2 YYEEEE. The CDR3 is made up of 15 amino acids. V lost 0 bases and J lost 5, with 14 bases in between. The CDR3 region is CASSLAFRGGETQYF. DNA for the CDR3: TGTGCCAGCAGCTTGGCCTTTAGGGGCGGCGAGACCCAGTACTTC.